The clone carrying this T cell receptor (beta chain) was observed at least ten times. Its antigen is as yet unknown. This sample was included in a study of response to subunit inactivated influenza vaccine. TCRdb fed the RT-PCR reads into MiXCR, producing one record per CDR3 protein. The sample has 650,000 to 800,000 distinct CDR3 sequences; approximately 17% are singletons. The CDR3 length is 14 residues. Trimming shortened V by 0 bases and J by 6 bases, and 14 bases separated the two germline ends. Germline CDR1 reads DFQATT; CDR2 reads SNEGSKA (reference sequence). Study outcomes and limitations: Each seasonal flu vaccination may recruit only limited new T cells, authors suggested.

The source of this sequence is a man aged 45-65 years who received an inactivated influenza vaccine. The specimen was PBMCs from blood, collected around 5 days after vaccination. The chain combines TRBV20-1 with TRBJ1-2; a weak D match, TRBD1 (5 bases). The CDR3: CSAREPRAGDGYTF. CDR3 sequence (DNA): TGCAGTGCTAGAGAACCCAGGGCAGGTGATGGCTACACCTTC.